These T cell receptor beta chains were read from a single sample in a study of spatial heterogeneity in lung cancer. From the 5' RACE reads, TCRdb called clonotypes with MiXCR, one entry per CDR3 protein. The data hold 15,000 to 20,000 distinct CDR3 sequences, with 10% observed a single time. This specimen was PBMCs, taken at follow-up. These receptors were collected from a female donor with early-stage non-small cell lung cancer. Each CDR3 is given with its conserved first and last residue. The order of the fields is V gene, CDR3 protein.

v_call: TRBV11-3
cdr3_aa: CASSLAGAPTNEQFF

v_call: TRBV12-3/TRBV12-4
cdr3_aa: CASSFGTGEQYF

v_call: TRBV27
cdr3_aa: CASRLGPGQLYEQYF

v_call: TRBV12-3/TRBV12-4
cdr3_aa: CASTPGTTGDTQYF

v_call: TRBV7-9
cdr3_aa: CASSDLRGGGIRSNEQFF

v_call: TRBV11-2
cdr3_aa: CASSSVKSSYEQYF

v_call: TRBV6-5
cdr3_aa: CASSFFGRGATEAFF

v_call: TRBV5-6
cdr3_aa: CASATGADQPQHF

v_call: TRBV6-2/TRBV6-3
cdr3_aa: CASRDTDTQYF

v_call: TRBV7-2
cdr3_aa: CASSLGVSSYNSPLHF

v_call: TRBV29-1
cdr3_aa: CSVEEVAGVGTEAFF

v_call: TRBV11-3
cdr3_aa: CASSLDGYNEQFF

v_call: TRBV12-3/TRBV12-4
cdr3_aa: CASRQSGGGLYF

v_call: TRBV10-3
cdr3_aa: CAISDGTRQETQYF

v_call: TRBV11-2
cdr3_aa: CASSSYGTGDRDYGYTF

v_call: TRBV19
cdr3_aa: CASSSPGTRRNEQFF

v_call: TRBV12-3/TRBV12-4
cdr3_aa: CASSLLPGQENYGYTF

v_call: TRBV5-5
cdr3_aa: CASSFRPEGGTGELFF

v_call: TRBV19
cdr3_aa: CASIGTGKETQYF

v_call: TRBV27
cdr3_aa: CASSYQETQYF

v_call: TRBV18
cdr3_aa: CASSPPGNQPQHF

v_call: TRBV9
cdr3_aa: CASTWGAVPRMNTEAFF

v_call: TRBV28
cdr3_aa: CASSSSGTNYNEQFF

v_call: TRBV5-1
cdr3_aa: CASSFGTSGSAQYF

v_call: TRBV6-1
cdr3_aa: CASVRDTHYEQYF

v_call: TRBV20-1
cdr3_aa: CSAETGGDTEAFF

v_call: TRBV6-6
cdr3_aa: CASSPQEGSEKLFF

v_call: TRBV6-2/TRBV6-3
cdr3_aa: CASSYSNQESYEQYF

v_call: TRBV5-6
cdr3_aa: CASSRLEGWTQYF

v_call: TRBV7-2
cdr3_aa: CASSPGLAGLGGELVF

v_call: TRBV4-2
cdr3_aa: CASSQGGPTGETQYF

v_call: TRBV12-3/TRBV12-4
cdr3_aa: CASSLALAVGLYNEQFF

v_call: TRBV28
cdr3_aa: CASSPPGYPGEKLFF

v_call: TRBV19
cdr3_aa: CASSGLRVGTQYF

v_call: TRBV5-1
cdr3_aa: CASSLVPGASYTEAFF

v_call: TRBV29-1
cdr3_aa: CSVGYSYEQYF

v_call: TRBV6-6
cdr3_aa: CASSYSGGRPEAFF

v_call: TRBV12-3/TRBV12-4
cdr3_aa: CASTQDSGETQYF

v_call: TRBV7-6
cdr3_aa: CASSLGTSGTTDTQYF

v_call: TRBV20-1
cdr3_aa: CSARWGVGAGELFF

v_call: TRBV7-9
cdr3_aa: CASSPPGDTEAFF

v_call: TRBV7-9
cdr3_aa: CASILGLGTDTQYF

v_call: TRBV6-2/TRBV6-3
cdr3_aa: CASSESQGASTDTQYF